Listed below are T cell receptor beta chains from one sample, sequenced in a study of T cells in localized non-small cell lung cancer. TCRdb's copy holds only in-frame clones and misses some; the assay was immunoSEQ multiplex PCR. The table lists around 41,000 clones, 75% to 90% of them singletons. Source: peripheral blood, taken before any cancer treatment. These receptors came from a man aged 40 to 70 with stage I lung adenocarcinoma. Each CDR3 is given with its conserved first and last residue. The order of the fields is D gene, V gene, clone size, J gene, CDR3 protein, CDR3 DNA. A D gene is named only where the DNA matches it firmly. Clone size is not always given. Where it is, it says once, few, many or a class for expanded clones.

.	TRBV27	.	TRBJ1-4	CASRTENNEKLFF	TGTGCCAGCAGGACCGAGAATAATGAAAAACTGTTTTTT
TRBD2	TRBV5-4	.	TRBJ2-3	CASSLSASGRPQGWSDTQYF	TGTGCCAGCAGCTTGTCGGCTAGCGGGAGGCCACAGGGATGGTCAGATACGCAGTATTTT
.	TRBV4-1	.	TRBJ2-7	CASSHLLVNEQYF	TGCGCCAGCAGCCACCTACTAGTGAATGAGCAGTACTTC
.	TRBV7-2	.	TRBJ1-2	CASTSRRTESYTF	TGTGCCAGCACCTCCCGACGGACGGAATCTTACACCTTC
TRBD2	TRBV28	.	TRBJ2-3	CASSSNGLAGFLSTDTQYF	TGTGCCAGCAGTTCCAACGGACTAGCGGGATTCCTTAGCACAGATACGCAGTATTTT
.	TRBV2	.	TRBJ1-2	CASSAAPPGYTF	TGTGCCAGCAGTGCGGCCCCTCCGGGCTACACCTTC
TRBD2	TRBV19	.	TRBJ2-1	CATLAGRSSYNEQFF	TGTGCCACCCTAGCGGGCCGAAGCTCCTACAATGAGCAGTTCTTC
.	TRBV4-3	.	TRBJ2-7	CASSQDSGSSYEQYF	TGCGCCAGCAGCCAAGACTCGGGGAGCTCCTACGAGCAGTACTTC
TRBD2	TRBV28	.	TRBJ2-7	CASSSRGGGWSEQYF	TGTGCCAGCAGTTCCCGCGGGGGGGGATGGAGCGAGCAGTACTTC
.	TRBV21-1	.	TRBJ2-7	CASSAPGQRTYEQYF	TGTGCCAGCAGCGCCCCGGGACAGAGAACCTACGAGCAGTACTTC
.	TRBV7-9	.	TRBJ2-2	CASSVIPYTGELFF	TGTGCCAGCAGCGTGATCCCTTACACCGGGGAGCTGTTTTTT
.	TRBV4-3	.	TRBJ1-2	CASSQDRASYGYTF	TGCGCCAGCAGCCAAGACAGGGCCTCCTATGGCTACACCTTC
.	TRBV14	.	TRBJ2-7	CASSPTRPSYEQYF	TGTGCCAGCAGCCCTACCCGACCCTCCTACGAGCAGTACTTC
TRBD1	TRBV5-1	.	TRBJ2-7	CASSLAGDRSYEQYF	TGCGCCAGCAGCTTGGCCGGGGACAGATCCTACGAGCAGTACTTC
.	TRBV28	.	TRBJ2-1	CASRGLAPYNEQFF	TGTGCCAGCCGGGGGCTAGCGCCTTACAATGAGCAGTTCTTC
.	TRBV19	.	TRBJ2-1	CASSMGLPGSNEQFF	TGTGCCAGTAGTATGGGGCTACCCGGCAGCAATGAGCAGTTCTTC
.	TRBV5-4	.	TRBJ1-2	CASSPAGTSYGYTF	TGTGCCAGCAGCCCCGCAGGGACCTCCTATGGCTACACCTTC
.	TRBV11-2	medium-sized	TRBJ1-5	CASSLDRNQPQHF	TGTGCCAGCAGCCTAGACCGGAATCAGCCCCAGCATTTT
TRBD1	TRBV14	once	TRBJ2-1	CASSQPGGVNYGYNEQFF	TGTGCCAGCAGCCAACCAGGGGGCGTAAACTACGGCTACAATGAGCAGTTCTTC
.	TRBV29-1	.	TRBJ1-4	CSVESGEGEEKLFF	TGCAGCGTTGAATCAGGGGAAGGGGAGGAAAAACTGTTTTTT
.	TRBV29-1	.	TRBJ2-2	CSVVRRRGELFF	TGCAGCGTTGTGCGGCGGAGGGGGGAGCTGTTTTTT
.	TRBV5-1	.	TRBJ2-2	CASSPTGGELFF	TGCGCCAGCAGCCCCACGGGCGGGGAGCTGTTTTTT
.	TRBV6-1	once	TRBJ2-1	CASSDLTLSEQFF	TGTGCCAGCAGTGACCTTACCCTTAGTGAGCAGTTCTTC
.	TRBV28	.	TRBJ1-4	CASSLYFSSGLEKLFF	TGTGCCAGCAGTTTATATTTCAGTTCGGGGCTCGAAAAACTGTTTTTT
TRBD1	TRBV7-2	large	TRBJ2-7	CASSSLWDRGSYEQYF	TGTGCCAGCAGCTCCCTATGGGACAGGGGATCCTACGAGCAGTACTTC